The following is a T cell receptor (beta chain) sequence with its context. The table came from immunoSEQ multiplex PCR; TCRdb's copy has only in-frame clones and leaves some out. The repertoire holds about 100,000 clones, with over 60% as singletons. This entry belongs to a study of blood T cell repertoires in COVID-19. The V end was cut by 4 bases, the J end by 6 bases, with 8 bases between. This CDR3 region has 11 residues. The germline CDR1 and CDR2 sequences are SGHTS and YDEGEE. The sequence was collected from a man aged 45 to 65 who had recovered from COVID-19. Sample: peripheral blood. The chain recombines TRBV5-8 with TRBJ2-7; D is undetermined. In DNA form, the CDR3 reads TGTGCCAGCAGCCCGGCGGTCGAGCAGTACTTC. It encodes CASSPAVEQYF.